The 25 T cell receptor beta chains in this list originate from one sample, sequenced in a study of OX40 agonist ivuxolimab in advanced cancers. Method: immunoSEQ multiplex PCR; TCRdb's copy keeps in-frame clones and lacks some. The profile shows about 35,000 clones, 65% to 85% of them singletons. The sample was CD4+ or CD8+ T cells sorted from blood, taken in a trial of the OX40 agonist ivuxolimab. The receptors derive from an adult with an advanced solid tumor such as melanoma, head and neck, liver or kidney cancer.

The gene calls are TRBV29-1 and TRBJ2-1; TRBD2 matches 14 bases. Germline lookup yields CDR1 SQVTM and CDR2 ANQGSEA. The ends lost 3 bases at V and 3 bases at J; junction bases unmatched: 10. There are 18 residues in the CDR3. The CDR3 reads CSVDRPGLAGDFYNEQFF. The CDR3 nucleotides read TGCAGCGTTGACCGCCCGGGACTAGCGGGAGATTTCTACAATGAGCAGTTCTTC.

The chain uses TRBV2 and TRBJ2-2, with TRBD1 identical over 8 bases. Trimming cost V 6 bases and J 0 bases; bases outside gene matches: 3. This CDR3 comprises 15 residues. From germline, CDR1 is SNHLY and CDR2 FYNNEI. The CDR3 nucleotides are TGTGCCAGCAGACAACAGGGGGCGAACACCGGGGAGCTGTTTTTT. Encoded protein: CASRQQGANTGELFF.

This chain uses TRBV27 with TRBJ1-4; D unclear. CDR3 length: 13 residues. Germline assignment: CDR1 MNHEY and CDR2 SMNVEV (reference sequence). V lost 5 bases and J 8 bases, leaving 12 bases between the germline ends. CDR3 nucleotides: TGTGCCAGCAGTGCCCGAGGACGGGAAAAACTGTTTTTT. The encoded protein is CASSARGREKLFF.

The rearrangement uses TRBV27 and TRBJ2-7; D remains unclear. CDR3 length equals 14 residues. CDR1 and CDR2 (germline): MNHEY, SMNVEV (reference sequence). V was trimmed by 3 bases and J by 3 bases, leaving 12 bases between them. The CDR3 sequence: CASSLAAVLYEQYF. The CDR3 DNA reads as TGTGCCAGCAGTTTGGCAGCTGTACTCTACGAGCAGTACTTC.

The rearrangement links TRBV9 to TRBJ2-5; 8 bases are shared with TRBD1. With 3 bases clipped from V and 3 bases from J, the junction kept 10 bases outside the gene matches. Looked up from germline, CDR1 is SGDLS and CDR2 is YYNGEE. This CDR3 has 16 residues. CDR3 DNA: TGTGCCAGCAGCGACTGGGACAGGTGGGGGGAAGAGACCCAGTACTTC. Its translation is CASSDWDRWGEETQYF.

The chain combines TRBV7-9 with TRBJ2-7, with D possibly being TRBD1 (6 bases). Germline V gene lookup returns CDR1 SEHNR and CDR2 FQNEAQ (reference sequence). The CDR3 covers 15 residues. Trimming left V 2 bases short and J 0 bases short, with 11 bases between. The CDR3 region is CASSLTQGSSYEQYF. The CDR3 region has the DNA TGTGCCAGCAGCTTAACGCAGGGGAGCTCCTACGAGCAGTACTTC.

The J gene is TRBJ2-5, the V gene TRBV25-1; 9 bases line up with TRBD1. The J call is in doubt because the DNA end fits TRBJ2-7 better. This CDR3 has 14 amino acids. CDR1 MGHDK and CDR2 SYGVNS come from the germline V gene. CDR3 DNA sequence: TGTGCCAGCTGGGCCGGGACAGGGTCCTACGAGCAGTACTTC. It is translated as CASWAGTGSYEQYF.

V usage is TRBV2 and J usage is TRBJ1-2, with D possibly TRBD1 on 6 matching bases. The CDR3 loop spans 12 amino acids. V was trimmed by 5 bases and J by 7 bases, leaving 11 bases between them. The V gene's germline CDR1 is SNHLY and CDR2 FYNNEI. CDR3 region: CASSPGGPGYTF. CDR3 bases: TGTGCCAGCAGTCCCGGGGGGCCTGGCTACACCTTC.

The chain combines TRBV19 with TRBJ2-5; D uncertain. The CDR3 has 11 amino acids. CDR1 LNHDA and CDR2 SQIVND come from the germline V gene (reference sequence). Trimming removed 4 bases at V and 3 bases at J, with 3 bases between. CDR3 in amino acids: CASSSKETQYF. In DNA form, the CDR3 reads TGTGCCAGTAGTAGTAAAGAGACCCAGTACTTC.

V usage is TRBV5-1 and J usage is TRBJ2-2, with TRBD2 matching 9 bases. This CDR3 is 15 amino acids long. The germline V gene encodes CDR1 SGHRS and CDR2 YFSETQ. V dropped 0 bases and J dropped 5; count of bases not matched to a gene: 2. The CDR3 sequence is CASSLVLAGTGELFF. The CDR3 bases are TGCGCCAGCAGCTTGGTTCTAGCGGGAACCGGGGAGCTGTTTTTT.

This rearrangement joins TRBV27 to TRBJ2-5; possibly TRBD1 for D (5 bases). The DNA end lines up better with TRBJ2-7; the J call may be wrong. The germline V gene encodes CDR1 MNHEY and CDR2 SMNVEV (reference sequence). The CDR3 runs 14 residues. CDR3 nucleotide sequence: TGTGCCAGCAGTTTCAGGGAAGGCTCCTACGAGCAGTACTTC. Translated: CASSFREGSYEQYF.

This clone was observed once. The chain combines TRBV28 with TRBJ1-2; D unclear. The V end lost 7 bases, the J end lost 5 bases, and 14 bases lay between the germline ends. The V gene's germline CDR1 is MDHEN and CDR2 SYDVKM. The CDR3 consists of 13 residues. CDR3 DNA: TGTGCCAGCAAGGGCCCAGAGATTTATGGCTACACCTTC. It specifies CASKGPEIYGYTF.

The DNA for the CDR3 is TGTGCCAGCAGCCTGTGGACTAGCGGGAGGGGCGAGCAGTACTTC. The encoded protein is CASSLWTSGRGEQYF. The gene calls are TRBV13 and TRBJ2-7; 15 bases map to TRBD2. The CDR3 has 15 residues. V dropped 5 bases and J dropped 6; count of bases not matched to a gene: 5. Germline V lookup: CDR1 PRHDT, CDR2 FYEKMQ (reference sequence).

V and J are TRBV7-8 and TRBJ2-1; possibly TRBD1 or TRBD2 for D (5 bases each). This CDR3 has 15 amino acids. Trimming cost V 3 bases and J 3 bases, with 12 bases left between them. Germline assignment: CDR1 SGHVS and CDR2 FQNEAQ. CDR3: CASSFRDGLYNEQFF. CDR3 DNA sequence: TGTGCCAGCAGCTTCCGGGACGGCCTCTACAATGAGCAGTTCTTC.

The chain links TRBV7-8 to TRBJ2-7; tentatively, D is TRBD1 or TRBD2 (5 bases each). This CDR3 spans 14 amino acids. CDR1 is SGHVS, CDR2 FQNEAQ, per germline. The V end was cut by 2 bases, the J end by 3 bases, with 11 bases between. CDR3 coding DNA: TGTGCCAGCAGCTTACAGGGACCAGACTACGAGCAGTACTTC. Amino acid sequence: CASSLQGPDYEQYF.

This clone was seen a single time. This rearrangement joins TRBV1 to TRBJ1-4. TRBV1 is an annotated pseudogene. This CDR3 is built from 16 residues. The CDR3: CTSSQISDLPNEKLFF. DNA for the CDR3: TGCACCAGCAGCCAAATCTCGGATCTGCCTAATGAAAAACTGTTTTTT.

V and J are TRBV9 and TRBJ2-2; D not resolved. There are 13 residues in the CDR3. Germline loops: CDR1 SGDLS, CDR2 YYNGEE. The V and J ends lost 3 bases and 3 bases respectively, with 6 bases between them. The CDR3 DNA reads as TGTGCCAGCAGCGCCACCTACACCGGGGAGCTGTTTTTT. This translates into CASSATYTGELFF.

This rearrangement joins TRBV7-2 to TRBJ2-7; D gene uncertain. The CDR3 is made up of 14 amino acids. Germline loops: CDR1 SGHTA, CDR2 FQGNSA. The germline V and J ends were trimmed by 5 bases and 3 bases, with 14 bases remaining between them. CDR3 bases: TGTGCCAGCAGCCCGCAAGGCAGCCTCTACGAGCAGTACTTC. Residues: CASSPQGSLYEQYF.

V and J are TRBV7-9 and TRBJ2-5; maybe TRBD2 (5 bases). V was pared by 0 bases and J by 5 bases, with 10 bases between. Per the germline V gene, CDR1 is SEHNR and CDR2 is FQNEAQ (reference sequence). This CDR3 is 14 amino acids long. The CDR3 sequence is CASSLAVARETQYF. CDR3 nucleotide sequence: TGTGCCAGCAGCTTAGCGGTAGCGAGGGAGACCCAGTACTTC.

The chain joins TRBV7-8 to TRBJ2-7; D remains ambiguous. Germline assignment: CDR1 SGHVS and CDR2 FQNEAQ. The ends were cut back, 1 base at V and 0 bases at J, with 10 bases in the middle. CDR3 length equals 15 residues. The CDR3 region has the DNA TGTGCCAGCAGCTTAGTAACGCTAAGCTCCTACGAGCAGTACTTC. It is translated as CASSLVTLSSYEQYF.

V usage is TRBV18 and J usage is TRBJ2-2; D is undetermined. Germline CDR1 KGHSH, CDR2 LQKENI. Trimming stripped 1 base from V and 4 bases from J, with 7 bases between. There are 14 residues in the CDR3. DNA of the CDR3: TGTGCCAGCTCACCACAAAAGGGCACCGGGGAGCTGTTTTTT. This gives the protein CASSPQKGTGELFF.

The CDR3 DNA reads as TGTGCCAGTAGTCCTGGACAGGGGACATACAACTATGGCTACACCTTC. As protein: CASSPGQGTYNYGYTF. This chain links TRBV19 with TRBJ1-2; 9 positions match TRBD1. CDR1 and CDR2 (germline): LNHDA, SQIVND (reference sequence). V was clipped by 5 bases and J by 2 bases; unmatched bases: 9. This CDR3 comprises 16 residues.

This rearrangement joins TRBV4-1 to TRBJ1-1; D not resolved. The CDR3 runs to 13 residues. Germline V gene data show CDR1 as MGHRA and CDR2 as YSYEKL. Trimming removed 4 bases at V and 1 base at J, with 7 bases between. CDR3: CASSRTENTEAFF. CDR3 DNA: TGCGCCAGCAGCCGGACGGAGAACACTGAAGCTTTCTTT.

CDR3 bases: TGTGCCAGCAGTCCAGGGAACCCCTACGAGCAGTACTTC. The encoded protein is CASSPGNPYEQYF. The rearrangement links TRBV5-8 to TRBJ2-7, with D possibly being TRBD1 (5 bases). CDR1 SGHTS and CDR2 YDEGEE come from the germline V gene. V lost 5 bases, J lost 2 bases, and 11 bases lay in between. This CDR3 comprises 13 residues.

The chain carries TRBV7-2 and TRBJ1-1; 10 positions match TRBD1. Germline CDR1 is SGHTA and CDR2 is FQGNSA. V lost 5 bases and J lost 5; bases outside the gene matches: 5. This CDR3 is built from 14 residues. CDR3 sequence: CASSVRDRGTEAFF. DNA of the CDR3: TGTGCCAGCAGCGTCCGGGACAGGGGAACTGAAGCTTTCTTT. Full variable domain (outside the CDR3, taken from reference TRBV7-2 and TRBJ1-1): GAGVSQSPSNKVTEKGKDVELRCDPISGHTALYWYRQSLGQGLEFLIYFQGNSAPDKSGLPSDRFSAERTGGSVSTLTIQRTQQEDSAVYLCASSVRDRGTEAFFGQGTRLTVV.